The entry below describes one T cell receptor (beta chain). The data belong to a study of blood T cell repertoires in COVID-19. Overall study: Specimens from acute and convalescent COVID-19 originated in the United States, Italy and Spain.

V shed 2 bases and J shed 8 bases, with 13 bases lying between them. The CDR3 totals 13 residues. Germline V gene lookup returns CDR1 SGHNT and CDR2 YYREEE (reference sequence). Original methodology: Reference gene primer amplification yielded estimated nucleated cell counts. Assay: immunoSEQ multiplex PCR; the TCRdb copy retains only in-frame clones and omits some. V and J calls plus clone size are reproduced from that table; the DNA served to infer D and trimming. The top ten clones hold about 12% of a sample with a few hundred thousand clones, approximately 88% of them seen once. The sequencing input was peripheral blood. The sequence was obtained from a woman between 45 and 60 years old with COVID-19, enrolled during active disease. The chain combines TRBV5-4 with TRBJ1-2, with a possible D match to TRBD1 (6 bases). DNA for the CDR3: TGTGCCAGCAGCTTACAGGGTGGCGAGGGCTACACCTTC. Translation: CASSLQGGEGYTF.